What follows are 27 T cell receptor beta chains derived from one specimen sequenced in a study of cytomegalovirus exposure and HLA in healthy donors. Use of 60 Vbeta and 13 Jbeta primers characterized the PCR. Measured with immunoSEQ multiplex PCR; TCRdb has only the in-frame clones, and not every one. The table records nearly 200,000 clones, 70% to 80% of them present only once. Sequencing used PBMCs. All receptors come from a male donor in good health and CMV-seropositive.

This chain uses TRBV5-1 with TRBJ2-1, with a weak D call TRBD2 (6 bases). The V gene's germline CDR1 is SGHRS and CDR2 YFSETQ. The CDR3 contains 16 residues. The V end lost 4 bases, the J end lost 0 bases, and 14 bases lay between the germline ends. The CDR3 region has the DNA TGCGCCAGCAGCAGGGGACTGGAAAGCTCCTACAATGAGCAGTTCTTC. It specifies CASSRGLESSYNEQFF.

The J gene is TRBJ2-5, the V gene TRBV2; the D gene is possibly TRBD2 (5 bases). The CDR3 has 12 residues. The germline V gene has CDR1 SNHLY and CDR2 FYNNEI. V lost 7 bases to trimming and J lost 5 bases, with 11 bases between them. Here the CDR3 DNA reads TGTGCCAGCACTTTTGGGGAGGAGACCCAGTACTTC. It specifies CASTFGEETQYF. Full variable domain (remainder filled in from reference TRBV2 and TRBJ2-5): EPEVTQTPSHQVTQMGQEVILRCVPISNHLYFYWYRQILGQKVEFLVSFYNNEISEKSEIFDDQFSVERPDGSNFTLKIRSTKLEDSAMYFCASTFGEETQYFGPGTRLLVL.

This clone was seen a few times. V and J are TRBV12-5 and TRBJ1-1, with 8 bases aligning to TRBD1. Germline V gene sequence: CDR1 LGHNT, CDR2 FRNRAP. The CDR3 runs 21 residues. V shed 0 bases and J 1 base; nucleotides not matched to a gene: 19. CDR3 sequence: CASGLVRDRTGYERGNTEAFF. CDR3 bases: TGTGCTAGTGGTTTGGTCCGGGATAGGACAGGGTATGAGAGGGGGAACACTGAAGCTTTCTTT.

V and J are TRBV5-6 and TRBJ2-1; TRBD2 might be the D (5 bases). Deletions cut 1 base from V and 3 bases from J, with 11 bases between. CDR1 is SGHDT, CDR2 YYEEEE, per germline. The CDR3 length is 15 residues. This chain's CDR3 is CASSLNVGNYNEQFF. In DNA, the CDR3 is TGTGCCAGCAGCTTGAATGTCGGGAACTACAATGAGCAGTTCTTC.

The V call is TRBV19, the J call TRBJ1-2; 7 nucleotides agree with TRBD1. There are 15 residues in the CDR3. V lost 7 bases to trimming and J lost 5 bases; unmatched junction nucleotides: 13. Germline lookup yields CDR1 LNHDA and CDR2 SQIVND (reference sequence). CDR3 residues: CASKTKGASPYGYTF. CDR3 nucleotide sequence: TGTGCCAGTAAGACGAAGGGGGCGAGTCCGTATGGCTACACCTTC.

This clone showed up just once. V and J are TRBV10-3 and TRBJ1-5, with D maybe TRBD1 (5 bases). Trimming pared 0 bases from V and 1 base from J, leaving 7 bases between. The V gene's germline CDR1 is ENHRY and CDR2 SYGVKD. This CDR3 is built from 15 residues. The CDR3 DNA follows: TGTGCCATCAGTGAGTCGCGGGGGAGCAATCAGCCCCAGCATTTT. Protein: CAISESRGSNQPQHF.

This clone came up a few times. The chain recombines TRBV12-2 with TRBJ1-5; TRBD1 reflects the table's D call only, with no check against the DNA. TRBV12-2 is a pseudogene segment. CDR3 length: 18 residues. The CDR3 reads CASRLADSRKDSNQPQHF. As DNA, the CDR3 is TGTGCAAGTCGCTTAGCGGACAGCAGAAAAGATAGCAATCAGCCCCAGCATTTT.

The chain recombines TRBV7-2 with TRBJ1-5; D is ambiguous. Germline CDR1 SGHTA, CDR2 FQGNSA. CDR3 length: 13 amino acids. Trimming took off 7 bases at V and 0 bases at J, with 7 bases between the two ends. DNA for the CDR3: TGTGCCAGCACCGTTTATAGCAATCAGCCCCAGCATTTT. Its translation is CASTVYSNQPQHF.

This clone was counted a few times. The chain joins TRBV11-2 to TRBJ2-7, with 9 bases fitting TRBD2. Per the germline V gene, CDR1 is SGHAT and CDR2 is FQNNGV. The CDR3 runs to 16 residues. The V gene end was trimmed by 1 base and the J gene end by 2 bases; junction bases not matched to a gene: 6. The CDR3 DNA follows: TGTGCCAGCAGCTTAGGGCCGCGGGGGGGAACCTACGAGCAGTACTTC. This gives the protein CASSLGPRGGTYEQYF.

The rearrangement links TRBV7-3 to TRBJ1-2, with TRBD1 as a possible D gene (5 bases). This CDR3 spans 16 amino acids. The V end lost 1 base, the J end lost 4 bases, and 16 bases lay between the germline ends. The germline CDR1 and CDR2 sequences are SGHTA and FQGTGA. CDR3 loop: CASSLNPSGATYGYTF. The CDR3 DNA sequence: TGTGCCAGCAGCTTAAATCCGAGCGGGGCGACCTATGGCTACACCTTC.

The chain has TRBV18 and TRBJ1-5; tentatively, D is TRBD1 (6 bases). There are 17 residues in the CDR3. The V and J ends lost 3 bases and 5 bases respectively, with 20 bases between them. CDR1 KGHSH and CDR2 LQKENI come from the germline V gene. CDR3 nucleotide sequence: TGTGCCAGCTCACCCTATCTTAACAGGGATGGTGATCAGCCCCAGCATTTT. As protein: CASSPYLNRDGDQPQHF.

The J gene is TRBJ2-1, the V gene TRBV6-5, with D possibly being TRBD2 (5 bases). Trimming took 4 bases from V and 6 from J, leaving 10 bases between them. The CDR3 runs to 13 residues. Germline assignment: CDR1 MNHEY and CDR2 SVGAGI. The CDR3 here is CASSLLASNEQFF. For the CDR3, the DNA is TGTGCCAGCAGTTTATTAGCGAGCAATGAGCAGTTCTTC.

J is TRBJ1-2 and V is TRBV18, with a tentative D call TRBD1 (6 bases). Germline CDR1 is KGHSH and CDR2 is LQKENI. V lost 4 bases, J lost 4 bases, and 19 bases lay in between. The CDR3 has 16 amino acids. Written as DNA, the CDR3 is TGTGCCAGCTCACTCAGGGCAGCAGGGGCTCCCTATGGCTACACCTTC. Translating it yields CASSLRAAGAPYGYTF.

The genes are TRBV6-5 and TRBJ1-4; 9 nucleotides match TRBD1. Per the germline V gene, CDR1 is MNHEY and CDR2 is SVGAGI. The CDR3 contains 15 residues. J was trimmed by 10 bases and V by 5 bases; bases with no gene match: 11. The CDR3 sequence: CASSRPGQGVRKLFF. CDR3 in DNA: TGTGCCAGCAGTCGTCCGGGACAGGGAGTGAGAAAACTGTTTTTT.

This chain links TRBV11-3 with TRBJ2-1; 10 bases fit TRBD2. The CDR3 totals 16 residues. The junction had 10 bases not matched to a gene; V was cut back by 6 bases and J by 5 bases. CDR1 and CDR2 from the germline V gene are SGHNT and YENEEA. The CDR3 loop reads CASRPRLAGVHNEQFF. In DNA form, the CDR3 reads TGTGCCAGCAGGCCACGGCTAGCGGGAGTCCACAATGAGCAGTTCTTC.

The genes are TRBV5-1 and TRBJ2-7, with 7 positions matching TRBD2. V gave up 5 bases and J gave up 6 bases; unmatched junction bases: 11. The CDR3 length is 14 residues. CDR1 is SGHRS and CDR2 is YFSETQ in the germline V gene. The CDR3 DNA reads TGCGCCAGCAGTAGGACTAGAGCGGGTGGCGAGCAGTACTTC. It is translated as CASSRTRAGGEQYF.

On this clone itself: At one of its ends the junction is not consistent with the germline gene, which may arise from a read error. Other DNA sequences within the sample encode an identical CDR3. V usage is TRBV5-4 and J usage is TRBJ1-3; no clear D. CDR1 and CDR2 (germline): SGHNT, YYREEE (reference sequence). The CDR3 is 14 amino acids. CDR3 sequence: CASSFRGPGNTIYF. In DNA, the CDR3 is TGTGCCAGTAGCTTCCGCGGCCCTGGAAACACCATATATTTT.

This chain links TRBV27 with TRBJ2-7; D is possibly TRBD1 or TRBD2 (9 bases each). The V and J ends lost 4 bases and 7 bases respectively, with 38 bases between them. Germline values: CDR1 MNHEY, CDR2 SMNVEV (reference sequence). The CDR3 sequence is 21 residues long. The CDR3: CASSSPQQGARGGTSPWEQYF. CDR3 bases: TGTGCCAGCAGTTCTCCTCAACAGGGGGCGCGCGGCGGGACTAGCCCCTGGGAGCAGTACTTC.

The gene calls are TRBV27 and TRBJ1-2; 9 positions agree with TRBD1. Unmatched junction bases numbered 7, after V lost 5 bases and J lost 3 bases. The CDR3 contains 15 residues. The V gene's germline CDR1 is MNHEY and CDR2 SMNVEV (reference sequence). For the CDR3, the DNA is TGTGCCAGCAGTGGGGGGACAGGGAATCACTATGGCTACACCTTC. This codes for CASSGGTGNHYGYTF.

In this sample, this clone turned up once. The CDR3 bases are TGTGCCAGCAGCCGACCGGGACAGGGGGACTATGGCTACACCTTC. Residues: CASSRPGQGDYGYTF. V gene TRBV5-6 combines with J gene TRBJ1-2; 11 bases map to TRBD1. The CDR3 loop spans 15 amino acids. The germline gives CDR1 SGHDT, CDR2 YYEEEE. Trimming removed 4 bases from V and 3 bases from J; junction bases left unmatched: 5. Full variable domain (outside the CDR3, taken from reference TRBV5-6 and TRBJ1-2): DAGVTQSPTHLIKTRGQQVTLRCSPKSGHDTVSWYQQALGQGPQFIFQYYEEEERQRGNFPDRFSGHQFPNYSSELNVNALLLGDSALYLCASSRPGQGDYGYTFGSGTRLTVV.

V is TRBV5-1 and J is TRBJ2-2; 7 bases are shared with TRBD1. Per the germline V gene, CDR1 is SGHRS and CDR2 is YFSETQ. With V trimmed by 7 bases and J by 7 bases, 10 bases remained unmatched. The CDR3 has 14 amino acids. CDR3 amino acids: CASFGEGAGGELFF. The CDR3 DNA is TGCGCCAGCTTCGGAGAGGGGGCCGGCGGGGAGCTGTTTTTT.

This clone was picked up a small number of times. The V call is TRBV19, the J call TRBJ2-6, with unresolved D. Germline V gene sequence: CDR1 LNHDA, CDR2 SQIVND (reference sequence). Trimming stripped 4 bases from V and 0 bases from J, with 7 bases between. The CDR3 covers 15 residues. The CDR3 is CASSTQASGANVLTF. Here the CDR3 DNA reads TGTGCCAGTAGTACGCAGGCCTCTGGGGCCAACGTCCTGACTTTC.

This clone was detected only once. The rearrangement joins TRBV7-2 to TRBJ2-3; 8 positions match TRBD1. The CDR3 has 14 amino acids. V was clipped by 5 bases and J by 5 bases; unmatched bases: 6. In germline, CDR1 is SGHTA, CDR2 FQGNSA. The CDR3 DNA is TGTGCCAGCAGCATGCGGACAGGGCAAGATACGCAGTATTTT. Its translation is CASSMRTGQDTQYF.

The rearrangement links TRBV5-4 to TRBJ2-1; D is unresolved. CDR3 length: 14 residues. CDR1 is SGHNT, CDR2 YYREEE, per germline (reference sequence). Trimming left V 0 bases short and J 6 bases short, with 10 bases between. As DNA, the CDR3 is TGTGCCAGCAGCTTGGTGTTGGGCCCCAATGAGCAGTTCTTC. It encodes CASSLVLGPNEQFF.

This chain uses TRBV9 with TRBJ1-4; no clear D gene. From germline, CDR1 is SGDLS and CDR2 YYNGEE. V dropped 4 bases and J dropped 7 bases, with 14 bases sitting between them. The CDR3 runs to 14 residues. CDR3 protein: CASSLGSAGEKLFF. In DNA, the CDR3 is TGTGCCAGCAGCTTAGGGTCAGCAGGTGAAAAACTGTTTTTT.

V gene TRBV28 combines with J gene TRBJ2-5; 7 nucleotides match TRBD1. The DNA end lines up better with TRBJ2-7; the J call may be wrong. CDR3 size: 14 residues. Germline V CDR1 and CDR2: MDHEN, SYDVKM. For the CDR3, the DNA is TGTGCCAGCAGTTTGGAAGGGGGCCCCTACGAGCAGTACTTC. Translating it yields CASSLEGGPYEQYF.

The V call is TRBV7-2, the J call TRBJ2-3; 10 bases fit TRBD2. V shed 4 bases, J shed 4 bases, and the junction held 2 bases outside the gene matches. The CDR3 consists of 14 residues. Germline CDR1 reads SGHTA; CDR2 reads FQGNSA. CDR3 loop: CASSWGLASDTQYF. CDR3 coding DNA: TGTGCCAGCAGCTGGGGACTAGCGTCAGATACGCAGTATTTT.